The rows below give T cell receptor beta chains drawn from one sample of a study of blood T cell repertoires in COVID-19. Assay: immunoSEQ multiplex PCR; the TCRdb copy retains only in-frame clones and omits some. The repertoire holds approximately 200,000 clones, with around 88% as singletons. The material sequenced was peripheral blood. These TCRs come from a woman in her thirties with acute or convalescent COVID-19. Both conserved end residues are part of each CDR3. Fields, in order: clone size, D gene, V gene, J gene, CDR3 length, CDR3 protein, CDR3 DNA. D genes are given only for firm matches. Where a row states a size, it is once, few, many or the class of an expanded clone; other rows omit it.

>-|-|TRBV12-3/TRBV12-4|TRBJ2-1|12
CASSPVRGEQFF
TGTGCCAGCAGTCCAGTCCGGGGTGAGCAGTTCTTC
>medium-sized|TRBD1|TRBV5-8|TRBJ1-2|13
CASSLEGARGYTF
TGTGCCAGCAGCTTGGAGGGGGCAAGGGGCTACACCTTC
>once|TRBD2|TRBV24-1|TRBJ2-7|17
CATSDLGTSGSPYEQYF
TGTGCCACCAGTGATCTCGGGACTAGCGGGAGTCCCTACGAGCAGTACTTC
>once|TRBD2|TRBV6-5|TRBJ2-2|13
CASSLGRAGELFF
TGTGCCAGCAGCTTAGGGAGGGCCGGGGAGCTGTTTTTT
>-|-|TRBV6-6|TRBJ1-5|14
CASSYRGSNQPQHF
TGTGCCAGCAGTTACCGAGGTAGCAATCAGCCCCAGCATTTT
>-|-|TRBV6-5|TRBJ1-1|11
CASRQATEAFF
TGTGCCAGCAGGCAGGCCACTGAAGCTTTCTTT
>-|-|TRBV28|TRBJ2-7|11
CALGDSYEQYF
TGTGCCTTAGGGGACTCCTACGAGCAGTACTTC
>-|-|TRBV6-5|TRBJ2-1|14
CASSYSRLVNEQFF
TGTGCCAGCAGTTACTCGAGGCTAGTCAATGAGCAGTTCTTC
>-|-|TRBV6-6|TRBJ1-1|13
CASSYREDTEAFF
TGTGCCAGCAGTTACCGGGAGGACACTGAAGCTTTCTTT
>-|TRBD2|TRBV30|TRBJ2-1|14
CAWRALAGGREQFF
TGTGCCTGGAGAGCACTAGCGGGGGGGAGGGAGCAGTTCTTC
>few|-|TRBV29-1|TRBJ1-1|13
CSVVSLARTEAFF
TGCAGCGTTGTTTCTTTGGCCCGCACTGAAGCTTTCTTT
>-|-|TRBV11-3|TRBJ2-3|11
CASSDRGTQYF
TGTGCCAGCAGCGACAGAGGTACGCAGTATTTT
>-|TRBD2|TRBV13|TRBJ2-7|16
CASSVGAGTKTTRQYF
TGTGCCAGCAGCGTCGGTGCCGGGACTAAGACTACGAGGCAGTACTTC
>-|TRBD1|TRBV28|TRBJ1-5|15
CASSLLDRVGQPQHF
TGTGCCAGCAGCCTGTTGGACAGGGTCGGTCAGCCCCAGCATTTT
>-|-|TRBV18|TRBJ1-3|13
CASSPQGVNTIYF
TGTGCCAGCTCACCACAGGGGGTCAACACCATATATTTT
>once|TRBD1|TRBV18|TRBJ1-3|17
CASSPPTGRIAGNTIYF
TGTGCCAGCTCACCACCGACAGGGCGTATTGCTGGAAACACCATATATTTT
>-|TRBD1|TRBV9|TRBJ2-7|14
CASSVGTGGLEQYF
TGTGCCAGCAGCGTGGGGACAGGGGGCCTCGAGCAGTACTTC
>-|-|TRBV18|TRBJ1-3|14
CASSATGSGNTIYF
TGTGCCAGCTCAGCAACAGGCTCTGGAAACACCATATATTTT
>-|TRBD1|TRBV5-4|TRBJ2-5|16
CASSLSSGQGQETQYF
TGTGCCAGCAGCTTAAGTAGTGGACAGGGGCAAGAGACCCAGTACTTC
>-|TRBD2|TRBV3-1/TRBV3-2|TRBJ2-1|14
CASSQAGGLNEQFF
TGTGCCAGCAGCCAAGCGGGAGGCCTCAATGAGCAGTTCTTC
>-|-|TRBV5-1|TRBJ2-7|15
CASSGSEGLSYEQYF
TGCGCCAGCAGCGGATCGGAGGGCCTCTCCTACGAGCAGTACTTC
>-|-|TRBV2|TRBJ2-3|11
CASTLTDTQYF
TGTGCCAGCACTCTAACAGATACGCAGTATTTT
>-|-|TRBV11-3|TRBJ2-1|13
CASFQRATNEQFF
TGTGCCAGCTTCCAGCGGGCGACCAATGAGCAGTTCTTC
>-|-|TRBV11-2|TRBJ2-7|12
CASSSQGYEQYF
TGTGCCAGCAGCTCCCAGGGTTACGAGCAGTACTTC
>few|TRBD1|TRBV5-1|TRBJ1-2|14
CASSLQGVDYGYTF
TGCGCCAGCAGCTTGCAGGGGGTCGACTATGGCTACACCTTC
>-|TRBD1|TRBV9|TRBJ1-1|16
CASSATGATTVTEAFF
TGTGCCAGCAGCGCGACAGGGGCGACTACGGTGACTGAAGCTTTCTTT
>-|TRBD2|TRBV11-3|TRBJ2-3|16
CASRALAGGTTDTQYF
TGTGCCAGCAGAGCTTTAGCGGGAGGGACCACAGATACGCAGTATTTT
>-|-|TRBV5-5|TRBJ1-2|14
CASSLFARLDGYTF
TGTGCCAGCAGCTTGTTTGCTAGATTGGATGGCTACACCTTC
>-|-|TRBV28|TRBJ1-3|15
CASSLGGARKNTIYF
TGTGCCAGCAGTTTGGGGGGGGCCCGAAAAAACACCATATATTTT
>-|-|TRBV3-1/TRBV3-2|TRBJ1-6|16
CASSQDGRSYNSPLHF
TGTGCCAGCAGCCAAGACGGTCGCTCCTATAATTCACCCCTCCACTTT
>-|-|TRBV5-1|TRBJ1-3|15
CASRDSTTSGNTIYF
TGCGCCAGCAGGGACTCCACTACCTCTGGAAACACCATATATTTT
>-|TRBD1|TRBV9|TRBJ1-2|13
CASGRQGNGGYTF
TGTGCCAGCGGACGACAGGGAAATGGTGGCTACACCTTC
>-|-|TRBV5-1|TRBJ1-2|15
CASSLELGGRGGYTF
TGCGCCAGCAGCTTGGAATTGGGGGGGCGAGGAGGCTACACCTTC
>-|TRBD2|TRBV7-9|TRBJ2-7|13
CASTLAGSDEQYF
TGTGCCAGCACACTAGCGGGATCGGACGAGCAGTACTTC
>-|TRBD2|TRBV28|TRBJ2-1|16
CASSPPGSGSYHEQFF
TGTGCCAGCAGTCCCCCCGGTAGCGGGAGTTACCATGAGCAGTTCTTC
>few|TRBD1|TRBV5-8|TRBJ2-5|14
CASRLGQSQETQYF
TGTGCCAGCAGATTGGGACAGAGCCAAGAGACCCAGTACTTC
>-|-|TRBV12-3/TRBV12-4|TRBJ1-1|12
CASSVDSFEAFF
TGTGCCAGCAGCGTGGACAGCTTTGAAGCTTTCTTT
>-|-|TRBV30|TRBJ2-5|13
CAYGQTIQETQYF
TGTGCCTACGGACAGACCATCCAAGAGACCCAGTACTTC
>-|-|TRBV5-5|TRBJ1-1|16
CASSLDPFGDSTEAFF
TGTGCCAGCAGCTTGGACCCCTTCGGGGATAGCACTGAAGCTTTCTTT
>-|-|TRBV7-2|TRBJ2-1|15
CASSPSRSSYNEQFF
TGTGCCAGCAGCCCGTCTCGGAGCTCCTACAATGAGCAGTTCTTC
>-|-|TRBV5-1|TRBJ2-3|14
CASSWGGNADTQYF
TGCGCCAGCAGTTGGGGCGGGAACGCAGATACGCAGTATTTT
>-|TRBD1|TRBV29-1|TRBJ2-1|11
CSGLQGWEQFF
TGCAGCGGGCTACAGGGGTGGGAGCAGTTCTTC
>-|-|TRBV5-4|TRBJ1-2|13
CASSSDSLYGYTF
TGTGCCAGCAGCTCGGACTCCCTCTATGGCTACACCTTC
>-|-|TRBV19|TRBJ1-2|15
CASSISPQGPSGYTF
TGTGCCAGTAGTATAAGCCCACAGGGTCCATCTGGCTACACCTTC
>-|-|TRBV28|TRBJ1-2|11
CASIRGYGYTF
TGTGCCAGCATCCGGGGGTATGGCTACACCTTC